This is a list of T cell receptor beta chains from one sample in a study of regulatory T cells in long-lasting Graves disease. TCRdb processed the multiplex PCR reads anew with MiXCR; each CDR3 protein has one entry. The sample records about 560,000 distinct CDR3 sequences, approximately 16% being singletons. These data were also reused for a study on T cells in Graves' hyperthyroidism and ophthalmopathy.

Sequenced here: peripheral blood mononuclear cells (PBMCs), sampled at new diagnosis, from a patient treated with antithyroid drugs. Source of these receptors: a man aged 18 to 30 with Graves disease. The CDR3 runs from the conserved cysteine through the conserved F or W. The D gene is left open where the match is weak. Rows give clone size only sometimes, using once, few, many, or a class for an expanded clone.

V: TRBV30; D: .; size: many; J: TRBJ1-1; CDR3: CAQRTEMNTEAFF; DNA: TGTGCCCAACGGACTGAAATGAACACTGAAGCTTTCTTT
V: TRBV27; D: .; size: .; J: TRBJ2-2; CDR3: CASSPPKAGGRWRNTGELFF; DNA: TGTGCCAGCAGCCCCCCAAAGGCAGGAGGGAGGTGGAGGAACACCGGGGAGCTGTTTTTT
V: TRBV7-9; D: .; size: .; J: TRBJ1-1; CDR3: CASSLILRNTEAFF; DNA: TGTGCCAGCAGCTTAATATTGCGGAACACTGAAGCTTTCTTT
V: TRBV9; D: .; size: once; J: TRBJ1-4; CDR3: CASSAGVGGAREKLFF; DNA: TGTGCCAGCAGCGCAGGGGTCGGGGGGGCGCGAGAAAAACTGTTTTTT
V: TRBV28; D: .; size: many; J: TRBJ1-5; CDR3: CASSPYRAGWHF; DNA: TGTGCCAGCAGTCCCTACAGGGCCGGTTGGCATTTT
V: TRBV12-5; D: .; size: few; J: TRBJ2-5; CDR3: CASGFLGEALTQYF; DNA: TGTGCTAGTGGTTTCTTGGGGGAGGCTTTGACCCAGTACTTC
V: TRBV6-1; D: TRBD2; size: many; J: TRBJ2-3; CDR3: CASSQLGLRTDTQYF; DNA: TGTGCCAGCAGTCAATTGGGACTACGCACAGATACGCAGTATTTT
V: TRBV2; D: .; size: many; J: TRBJ2-2; CDR3: CARQQGDGNTGELFF; DNA: TGTGCCAGACAACAGGGTGACGGGAACACCGGGGAGCTGTTTTTT
V: TRBV7-9; D: TRBD1; size: few; J: TRBJ1-1; CDR3: CASSLYRDRPPEAFF; DNA: TGTGCCAGCAGCCTATACCGGGACAGGCCCCCTGAAGCTTTCTTT
V: TRBV27; D: TRBD1; size: .; J: TRBJ2-2; CDR3: CASSLLSGQGSTGELFF; DNA: TGTGCCAGCAGTTTATTGTCGGGACAGGGTAGCACCGGGGAGCTGTTTTTT
V: TRBV6-1; D: TRBD1; size: .; J: TRBJ2-7; CDR3: CASGTPGQGHYEQYF; DNA: TGTGCCAGCGGAACACCGGGACAGGGTCACTACGAGCAGTACTTC
V: TRBV6-1; D: .; size: many; J: TRBJ2-7; CDR3: CASIVGGYEVEQYF; DNA: TGTGCCAGCATTGTGGGGGGTTATGAGGTCGAGCAGTACTTC
V: TRBV19; D: TRBD1; size: few; J: TRBJ2-2; CDR3: CASTKGATNTGELFF; DNA: TGTGCCAGTACGAAGGGGGCGACGAACACCGGGGAGCTGTTTTTT
V: TRBV20-1; D: TRBD2; size: many; J: TRBJ2-3; CDR3: CSASSSGRGRPDTQYF; DNA: TGCAGTGCTTCCTCTAGCGGGAGGGGACGCCCAGATACGCAGTATTTT
V: TRBV7-2; D: TRBD1; size: .; J: TRBJ2-2; CDR3: CASSLYPLTGALANTGELFF; DNA: TGTGCCAGCAGCTTATATCCGTTGACAGGGGCCCTCGCGAACACCGGGGAGCTGTTTTTT
V: TRBV7-9; D: TRBD1; size: many; J: TRBJ1-2; CDR3: CASSLGGRGRMDYGYTF; DNA: TGTGCCAGCAGCTTAGGCGGCAGGGGGCGGATGGACTATGGCTACACCTTC
V: TRBV6-5; D: .; size: many; J: TRBJ2-3; CDR3: CASSYADTQYF; DNA: TGTGCCAGCAGTTACGCAGATACGCAGTATTTT
V: TRBV11-3; D: .; size: many; J: TRBJ1-5; CDR3: CASSLKGRARDRPQHF; DNA: TGTGCCAGCAGCCTCAAGGGCAGGGCCCGGGATCGGCCCCAGCATTTT
V: TRBV5-5; D: TRBD1; size: many; J: TRBJ1-1; CDR3: CASTETGTEPMNTEAFF; DNA: TGTGCCAGCACCGAGACCGGGACAGAACCGATGAACACTGAAGCTTTCTTT
V: TRBV2; D: TRBD1; size: few; J: TRBJ1-4; CDR3: CASRSGGFEFF; DNA: TGTGCCAGCAGGTCAGGGGGCTTTGAGTTTTTT
V: TRBV12-3/TRBV12-4; D: .; size: many; J: TRBJ1-1; CDR3: CASTWTANTEAFF; DNA: TGTGCCAGCACCTGGACAGCGAACACTGAAGCTTTCTTT
V: TRBV28; D: TRBD2; size: many; J: TRBJ2-3; CDR3: CASGFSGRTDTQYF; DNA: TGTGCCAGCGGCTTTAGCGGGAGGACAGATACGCAGTATTTT
V: TRBV20-1; D: .; size: .; J: TRBJ2-3; CDR3: CSARESDTQYF; DNA: TGCAGTGCTAGAGAGTCAGATACGCAGTATTTT